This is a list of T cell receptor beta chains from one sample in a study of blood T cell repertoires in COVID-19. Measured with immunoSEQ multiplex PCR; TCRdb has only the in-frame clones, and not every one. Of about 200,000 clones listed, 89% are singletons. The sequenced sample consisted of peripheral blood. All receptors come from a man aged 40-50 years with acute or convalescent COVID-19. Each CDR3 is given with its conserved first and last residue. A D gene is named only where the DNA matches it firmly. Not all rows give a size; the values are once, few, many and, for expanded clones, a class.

CDR3 protein: CASSLGPGRETQYF; CDR3 DNA: TGCGCCAGCAGCTTAGGTCCAGGGAGGGAGACCCAGTACTTC; D gene: .; J gene: TRBJ2-5; V gene: TRBV5-1; clone size: .; CDR3 length: 14
CDR3 protein: CASSWGEADTQYF; CDR3 DNA: TGTGCCAGCAGTTGGGGCGAGGCAGATACGCAGTATTTT; D gene: .; J gene: TRBJ2-3; V gene: TRBV27; clone size: .; CDR3 length: 13
CDR3 protein: CASSLYRPGTPPEKLFF; CDR3 DNA: TGCGCCAGCAGCTTGTACCGGCCCGGGACACCACCTGAAAAACTGTTTTTT; D gene: .; J gene: TRBJ1-4; V gene: TRBV5-1; clone size: .; CDR3 length: 17
CDR3 protein: CASSISGTSGGTQYF; CDR3 DNA: TGTGCCAGTAGTATCTCTGGGACTAGCGGGGGAACGCAGTATTTT; D gene: TRBD2; J gene: TRBJ2-3; V gene: TRBV19; clone size: .; CDR3 length: 15
CDR3 protein: CASSLSGGRSYEQYF; CDR3 DNA: TGTGCCAGCAGCCTTAGCGGGGGGCGCTCCTACGAGCAGTACTTC; D gene: TRBD2; J gene: TRBJ2-7; V gene: TRBV6-5; clone size: .; CDR3 length: 15
CDR3 protein: CASSGPQSADTQYF; CDR3 DNA: TGTGCCAGCAGCGGCCCCCAGAGCGCAGATACGCAGTATTTT; D gene: .; J gene: TRBJ2-3; V gene: TRBV9; clone size: .; CDR3 length: 14
CDR3 protein: CASSWGGQPYEQYF; CDR3 DNA: TGTGCCAGCAGCTGGGGCGGACAGCCCTACGAGCAGTACTTC; D gene: .; J gene: TRBJ2-7; V gene: TRBV7-9; clone size: .; CDR3 length: 14
CDR3 protein: CASSPDSSNQPQHF; CDR3 DNA: TGCGCCAGCAGCCCGGACAGTAGCAATCAGCCCCAGCATTTT; D gene: .; J gene: TRBJ1-5; V gene: TRBV5-1; clone size: .; CDR3 length: 14
CDR3 protein: CASSLEANEQFF; CDR3 DNA: TGTGCCAGCAGTTTAGAGGCCAATGAGCAGTTCTTC; D gene: .; J gene: TRBJ2-1; V gene: TRBV28; clone size: .; CDR3 length: 12
CDR3 protein: CASRTLDRVITDTQYF; CDR3 DNA: TGTGCCAGCCGGACCCTGGACAGGGTGATCACAGATACGCAGTATTTT; D gene: TRBD1; J gene: TRBJ2-3; V gene: TRBV2; clone size: .; CDR3 length: 16
CDR3 protein: CASSIVPGMNTEAFF; CDR3 DNA: TGTGCCAGTAGTATAGTGCCCGGGATGAACACTGAAGCTTTCTTT; D gene: .; J gene: TRBJ1-1; V gene: TRBV19; clone size: once; CDR3 length: 15
CDR3 protein: CASSLDSRGETQYF; CDR3 DNA: TGTGCCAGCTCACTGGACTCTCGTGGGGAGACCCAGTACTTC; D gene: .; J gene: TRBJ2-5; V gene: TRBV18; clone size: .; CDR3 length: 14
CDR3 protein: CASSALGQGNSPLHF; CDR3 DNA: TGTGCCAGCAGTGCCCTGGGACAGGGGAATTCACCCCTCCACTTT; D gene: TRBD1; J gene: TRBJ1-6; V gene: TRBV2; clone size: .; CDR3 length: 15
CDR3 protein: CASSFYAGPNTEAFF; CDR3 DNA: TGTGCCAGCAGCTTCTATGCAGGTCCGAACACTGAAGCTTTCTTT; D gene: .; J gene: TRBJ1-1; V gene: TRBV14; clone size: .; CDR3 length: 15
CDR3 protein: CASSFTPGGGYTF; CDR3 DNA: TGTGCCAGCAGTTTTACCCCGGGGGGGGGCTACACCTTC; D gene: .; J gene: TRBJ1-2; V gene: TRBV12-3/TRBV12-4; clone size: .; CDR3 length: 13
CDR3 protein: CASGLDISYEQYF; CDR3 DNA: TGTGCTAGTGGTTTGGACATCTCCTACGAGCAGTACTTC; D gene: .; J gene: TRBJ2-7; V gene: TRBV12-5; clone size: .; CDR3 length: 13
CDR3 protein: CASSEGGGNRGNF; CDR3 DNA: TGTGCCAGCAGTGAAGGTGGGGGCAACCGGGGAAATTTC; D gene: .; J gene: TRBJ2-6; V gene: TRBV6-1; clone size: once; CDR3 length: 13
CDR3 protein: CASKAGWANEKLFF; CDR3 DNA: TGTGCCAGCAAAGCAGGGTGGGCTAATGAAAAACTGTTTTTT; D gene: .; J gene: TRBJ1-4; V gene: TRBV6-5; clone size: .; CDR3 length: 14
CDR3 protein: CASSTAGAPNTGELFF; CDR3 DNA: TGTGCCAGCAGTACAGCGGGGGCCCCAAACACCGGGGAGCTGTTTTTT; D gene: TRBD2; J gene: TRBJ2-2; V gene: TRBV6-2/TRBV6-3; clone size: .; CDR3 length: 16
CDR3 protein: CASSFGGEKLFF; CDR3 DNA: TGTGCCAGCAGCTTCGGGGGAGAAAAACTGTTTTTT; D gene: .; J gene: TRBJ1-4; V gene: TRBV5-6; clone size: once; CDR3 length: 12
CDR3 protein: CASSSTGFEQYF; CDR3 DNA: TGCGCCAGCAGCTCGACAGGGTTCGAGCAGTACTTC; D gene: TRBD1; J gene: TRBJ2-7; V gene: TRBV5-1; clone size: .; CDR3 length: 12
CDR3 protein: CARAAGGRYEQFF; CDR3 DNA: TGTGCCAGGGCAGCGGGGGGGCGGTATGAGCAGTTCTTC; D gene: TRBD2; J gene: TRBJ2-1; V gene: TRBV2; clone size: .; CDR3 length: 13
CDR3 protein: CASSPGLAKGELFF; CDR3 DNA: TGTGCCAGCAGCCCGGGACTAGCAAAGGGGGAGCTGTTTTTT; D gene: TRBD2; J gene: TRBJ2-2; V gene: TRBV7-2; clone size: .; CDR3 length: 14
CDR3 protein: CASSLRAGIGYTF; CDR3 DNA: TGCGCCAGCAGCTTGAGGGCAGGGATTGGCTACACCTTC; D gene: .; J gene: TRBJ1-2; V gene: TRBV5-1; clone size: few; CDR3 length: 13